This TCR beta chain derives from a study of T-cell memory formation after mild COVID-19. Barcoded TCR alpha and TCR beta cDNA libraries with UMIs came from 5'RACE using constant-segment primers. Using its own MiXCR run on the 5' RACE reads, TCRdb lists one record per CDR3 protein. The sample records roughly 340,000 distinct CDR3 sequences, 20% being singletons. As regards this clonotype: The antigen remains unidentified.

The CDR3 sequence is 15 residues long. J gave up 0 bases and V 1 base, and 3 bases lay outside the gene matches. CDR1 is SQVTM, CDR2 ANQGSEA, per germline. Study conclusions and caveats: Those CD4+ clones that contracted were mainly in CM and EM (CD8+ ones in EMRA).

This clonotype was obtained from a man aged 18 to 35 who had mild COVID-19 (a few samples of this study predate the infection). Cell type and time point are not known. Specimen: PBMCs or a T cell subset sorted from them (not recorded which). This chain joins TRBV29-1 and TRBJ2-7, with 10 bases aligning to TRBD2. The CDR3 DNA sequence: TGCAGCGTTGAAGGAACTAGCGGGGTCTCCTACGAGCAGTACTTC. It codes for CSVEGTSGVSYEQYF.